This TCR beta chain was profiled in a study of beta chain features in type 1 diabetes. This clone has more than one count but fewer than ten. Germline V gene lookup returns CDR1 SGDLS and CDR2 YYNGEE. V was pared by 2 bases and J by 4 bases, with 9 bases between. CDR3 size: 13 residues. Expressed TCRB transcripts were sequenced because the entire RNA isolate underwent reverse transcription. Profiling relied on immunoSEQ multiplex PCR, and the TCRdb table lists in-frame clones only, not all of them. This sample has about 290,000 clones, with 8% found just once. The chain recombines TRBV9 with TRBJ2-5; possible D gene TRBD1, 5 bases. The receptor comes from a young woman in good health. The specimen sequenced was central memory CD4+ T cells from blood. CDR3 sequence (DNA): TGTGCCAGCAGCGTCAGGGCGACAGAGACCCAGTACTTC. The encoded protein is CASSVRATETQYF.